This T cell receptor (beta chain) was captured by sequencing in a study of cytomegalovirus exposure and HLA in healthy donors. Study outcomes and limitations: Later analysis associated a missense DCLRE1C variant with TCR beta V- and J-gene trimming.

As for this clone: Its specificity is unknown.

Amplification used 60 Vbeta primers and 13 Jbeta primers. Assay used: immunoSEQ multiplex PCR; TCRdb lists only in-frame clones, some missing. Of about 120,000 clones detected, around 77% appear once; the ten largest clones hold about 5.4%. Germline CDR1 reads MNHNY; CDR2 reads SVGAGI (reference sequence). The CDR3 runs to 14 residues. V lost 8 bases, J lost 2 bases, and 15 bases lay in between. Healthy donors of bone marrow made up the group. The receptor was isolated from a woman younger than 45 in good health and CMV-seropositive. Material: PBMCs. The chain is built from TRBV6-6 and TRBJ1-2, with D unresolved. CDR3 residues: CASRVGQTNYGYTF. The CDR3 DNA reads TGTGCCAGCCGCGTTGGGCAGACGAACTATGGCTACACCTTC.